The 5 T cell receptor beta chains given below trace back to one sample, sequenced in a study of shared clonotypes between healthy human individuals. TCRdb keeps only in-frame clones here, not all; method: immunoSEQ multiplex PCR. The sample has about 450,000 clones; around 79% are singletons. Material for sequencing was PBMCs. The receptors shown here come from a woman aged 40 to 50 in good health. Some clones in this sample may be carry-over from other donors' samples.

The gene calls are TRBV30 and TRBJ2-5; D possibly uses TRBD1 or TRBD2 (5 bases each). Trimming removed 2 bases at V and 5 bases at J, with 12 bases between. In germline, CDR1 is GTSNPN, CDR2 SVGIG (reference sequence). CDR3 length: 13 residues. The CDR3, as DNA: TGTGCCTGGAGTAGGGGACCCTCGGAGACCCAGTACTTC. It specifies CAWSRGPSETQYF. Looking up the rest from reference TRBV30 and TRBJ2-5 gives the full variable domain: SQTIHQWPATLVQPVGSPLSLECTVEGTSNPNLYWYRQAAGRGLQLLFYSVGIGQISSEVPQNLSASRPQDRQFILSSKKLLLSDSGFYLCAWSRGPSETQYFGPGTRLLVL.

This chain joins TRBV13 and TRBJ2-7; D uncertain. CDR1 PRHDT and CDR2 FYEKMQ come from the germline V gene (reference sequence). V lost 0 bases to trimming and J lost 4 bases, with 7 bases between them. The CDR3 totals 13 residues. In nucleotides, the CDR3 is TGTGCCAGCAGCTTAGGGGATCTTTACGAGCAGTACTTC. Translated, it gives CASSLGDLYEQYF. Combining the CDR3 with reference TRBV13 and TRBJ2-7 gives the whole variable domain AAGVIQSPRHLIKEKRETATLKCYPIPRHDTVYWYQQGPGQDPQFLISFYEKMQSDKGSIPDRFSAQQFSDYHSELNMSSLELGDSALYFCASSLGDLYEQYFGPGTRLTVT.

This clone was counted at least ten times. The identical CDR3 is also encoded by other nucleotide sequences in the sample. This chain joins TRBV30 and TRBJ2-7; 8 positions agree with TRBD1. Unmatched junction bases numbered 12, after V lost 4 bases and J lost 4 bases. The CDR3 has 15 residues. The germline V gene encodes CDR1 GTSNPN and CDR2 SVGIG (reference sequence). CDR3 residues: CAWISLQGAFYEQYF. CDR3 sequence (DNA): TGTGCCTGGATATCCCTGCAGGGGGCTTTTTACGAGCAGTACTTC.

CDR3 protein: CASSSDRGSGNTIYF. The CDR3 DNA reads as TGTGCCAGCAGTTCAGACAGGGGATCTGGAAACACCATATATTTT. The rearrangement links TRBV28 to TRBJ1-3; TRBD1 matches 8 bases. This CDR3 has 15 residues. The junction had 3 bases not matched to a gene; V was cut back by 4 bases and J by 1 base. Per the germline V gene, CDR1 is MDHEN and CDR2 is SYDVKM.

As to this clone: A single base separates this from a much larger clone, so it may be a read error. V usage is TRBV5-4 and J usage is TRBJ2-2; D gene ambiguous. The CDR3 is 13 residues long. Trimming stripped 4 bases from V and 2 bases from J, with 6 bases between. Germline assignment: CDR1 SGHNT and CDR2 YYREEE (reference sequence). The chain's CDR3 is CASSGPNTGELFF. The CDR3 nucleotides are TGTGCCAGCAGCGGACCAAACACCGGGGAGCTGTTTTTT.